This record concerns one TCR beta chain sequence. Its antigen is not identified. TCRdb re-called the 5' RACE reads through MiXCR, storing one row per CDR3 protein. The sample has about 110,000 distinct CDR3 sequences; approximately 25% are singletons. Per germline, CDR1 KGHDR and CDR2 SFDVKD. The CDR3 has 14 residues. Trimming left V 1 base short and J 5 bases short, with 10 bases between. This sample was included in a study of CD8 T cells in ankylosing spondylitis. General study points: From matched ankylosing spondylitis synovial fluid, disease-linked clones were reportedly recovered at significantly enriched levels. Disease-associated clones were CD8+ and fairly uncommon in peripheral blood.

The source of this sequence is a male donor with ankylosing spondylitis. The J gene is TRBJ2-5, the V gene TRBV24-1; D gene uncertain. Sequencing was carried out using synovial fluid, either unsorted or a sorted T cell fraction (not recorded which). As DNA, the CDR3 is TGTGCCACCAGTGATTTAGGGCCTGCGGAGACCCAGTACTTC. It codes for CATSDLGPAETQYF.